These T cell receptor beta chains were read from a single sample in a study of shared clonotypes between healthy human individuals. Measured with immunoSEQ multiplex PCR; TCRdb has only the in-frame clones, and not every one. The sample contains approximately 500,000 clones, roughly 85% of which appear only once. What was sequenced was PBMCs. These receptors came from a woman aged 40 to 50 in good health. Some clones in this sample may be carry-over from other donors' samples. CDR3s include the opening cysteine and the closing phenylalanine or tryptophan.

V gene	CDR3 protein
TRBV30	CAWLTGADSNEQFF
TRBV25-1	CASSSAEGASTYNEQFF
TRBV10-3	CAISESGEPQHF
TRBV2	CASSDQFLNTEAFF
TRBV5-1	CASSPTRQGLNTEAFF
TRBV9	CASSVDGALQPQHF
TRBV5-1	CASSLLGQRNEKLFF
TRBV7-9	CASSLVLFRGETQYF
TRBV5-1	CASSLYNSGANVLTF
TRBV4-1	CASSQVGRGANQPQHF
TRBV27	CASSFIQSYEQYF
TRBV5-1	CASSLNPGQDLNEQFF
TRBV6-1	CASSPPQSSYNEQFF
TRBV4-3	CASSQDKAFEQYF
TRBV6-4	CASSDAGINSYEQYF